This TCR beta chain was found in a study of T cell responses to AZD1222 COVID-19 vaccine. Method: immunoSEQ multiplex PCR; TCRdb's copy keeps in-frame clones and lacks some. The sample contains 65,000 to 85,000 clones, 90% of which appear only once. Study-level results: Repertoire sampling occurred only after the peak T cell response.

Concerning this clone: The antigen remains undetermined.

The sequence was collected from an adult in good health. The sequenced sample was peripheral blood, obtained on day 0 of AZD1222 vaccination.

The CDR3 sequence is CASSGDTGAYNEQFF. DNA for the CDR3: TGTGCCAGCAGCGGAGATACAGGGGCGTACAATGAGCAGTTCTTC. The chain uses TRBV9 and TRBJ2-1, with TRBD1 identical over 7 bases. CDR1 is SGDLS, CDR2 YYNGEE, per germline. Trimming at V came to 3 bases and at J to 4 bases, leaving 7 bases not matched to a gene. The CDR3 has 15 amino acids.